The present T cell receptor (beta chain) was sequenced within a study of T cells in Graves' hyperthyroidism and ophthalmopathy. This CDR3 has 14 residues. Between the trimmed V and J ends, which lost 3 bases and 1 base, there was a span of 9 bases. What was amplified from RNA transcripts were TCR beta CDR3 regions. TCR CDR3 regions were first amplified by RT-PCR with HTBI primers. TCRdb fed the multiplex PCR reads into MiXCR, producing one record per CDR3 protein. The table includes 250,000 to 400,000 distinct CDR3 sequences, 12% to 15% detected once. Not enrolled were patients with uncontrolled infection, other autoimmune disease, pregnancy or lactation. At least ten counts were recorded for this clonotype.

J is TRBJ1-2 and V is TRBV12-3 or TRBV12-4, with D unresolved. The origin of this receptor is a woman aged 40 to 50 with Graves' ophthalmopathy. Sequencing input: blood. CDR3: CASSFGQDNYGYTF. DNA for the CDR3: TGTGCCAGCAGTTTCGGCCAGGATAACTATGGCTACACCTTC.